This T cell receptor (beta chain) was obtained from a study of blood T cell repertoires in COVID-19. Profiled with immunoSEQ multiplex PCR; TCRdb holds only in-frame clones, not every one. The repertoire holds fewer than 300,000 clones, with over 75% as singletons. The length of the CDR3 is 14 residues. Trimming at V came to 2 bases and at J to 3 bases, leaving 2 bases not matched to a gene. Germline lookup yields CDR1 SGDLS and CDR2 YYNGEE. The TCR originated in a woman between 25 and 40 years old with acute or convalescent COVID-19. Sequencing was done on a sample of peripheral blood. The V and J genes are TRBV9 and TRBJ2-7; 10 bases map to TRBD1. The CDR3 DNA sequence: TGTGCCAGCAGCGTTAGGACAGGGGGCTACGAGCAGTACTTC. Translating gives CASSVRTGGYEQYF.